This T cell receptor (beta chain) was sequenced during a study of blood T cell repertoires in COVID-19. Study at large: Sources were T cells, B-cell-depleted T cells, or PBMCs; the material itself was cDNA or gDNA.

This clone was detected a few times. Authors' processing steps: How many nucleated cells were present was estimated from reference gene primer amplification. Here immunoSEQ multiplex PCR was the method, and the copy in TCRdb shows in-frame clones only, minus some. That table gives V, J and clone size, and the DNA gave D and trimming. This table has 130,000 to 150,000 clones, around four fifths appearing once. This sequence originates from a woman aged 40 to 49 with active or convalescent COVID-19. Sequencing used peripheral blood.

CDR3 nucleotide sequence: TGCGCCAGCAGCCCCGACTTCGATGAGCAGTTCTTC. Translated: CASSPDFDEQFF. The chain employs TRBV4-1 and TRBJ2-1; D is ambiguous. V was shortened by 4 bases and J by 8 bases, with 9 bases between the two germline ends. The V gene's germline CDR1 is MGHRA and CDR2 YSYEKL. The CDR3 consists of 12 residues.